This T cell receptor beta chain was sequenced in a study of blood T cells in healthy people across ages. Every participating donor contributed roughly 10 milliliters of peripheral blood through a draw. Alongside a J-beta primer mix, a sample-barcoded 5' primer served in a second PCR lasting about 7 to 11 cycles. From the 5' RACE reads, TCRdb called clonotypes with MiXCR, one entry per CDR3 protein. The repertoire has 550,000 to 700,000 distinct CDR3 sequences, roughly a quarter of them found once; the top ten carry around 20%. This clonotype was picked up a small number of times. A read error may produce the germline difference seen at one junction end. The germline V gene has CDR1 SGHVS and CDR2 FNYEAQ. The CDR3 has 14 amino acids.

The sample was blood. The chain carries TRBV7-6 and TRBJ2-3; D may be TRBD1 (5 bases). The sequence derives from an older woman in good health. This CDR3 is CVSSRQGFGDTQYF. The CDR3 DNA sequence: TGTGTCAGCAGCCGTCAGGGTTTCGGAGATACGCAGTATTTT. Drawing the rest from reference TRBV7-6 and TRBJ2-3, the complete variable domain is GAGVSQSPRYKVTKRGQDVALRCDPISGHVSLYWYRQALGQGPEFLTYFNYEAQQDKSGLPNDRFSAERPEGSISTLTIQRTEQRDSAMYRCVSSRQGFGDTQYFGPGTRLTVL.